This T cell receptor beta chain comes out of a study of blood T cell repertoires in COVID-19. Study-wide context: Specimens from acute and convalescent COVID-19 originated in the United States, Italy and Spain. From T cells, B-cell-depleted T cells, or PBMCs came the material, which was cDNA or gDNA.

Original processing methods: Estimation of nucleated cell counts relied on the amplification of reference gene primers. Sequencing used immunoSEQ multiplex PCR; TCRdb keeps in-frame clones, though not all of them. Clone size and the V and J calls come from that table; the DNA yielded D and trimming. Of some 100,000 clones listed, about nine tenths were seen once; the top ten hold around 0.94%. Germline V gene sequence: CDR1 LGHDT, CDR2 YNNKEL (reference sequence). The CDR3 spans 14 residues. V lost 3 bases, J lost 7 bases, and 14 bases lay in between. The clonotype comes from a man in his 60s with acute or convalescent COVID-19. This chain links TRBV3-1 (or the pseudogene TRBV3-2) with TRBJ2-3, with D possibly TRBD2 on 5 matching bases. The sequencing sample was made of peripheral blood. DNA for the CDR3: TGTGCCAGCAGCCACGGAGAGGGCGGAAATACGCAGTATTTT. Encoded protein: CASSHGEGGNTQYF.